This T cell receptor (beta chain) was identified during a study of T cells in tumors after PD-1 blockade (dated by TCRdb to the late 2010s). With regard to the full study: Prior checkpoint blockade, systemic immunosuppressant use, and recent radiotherapy or other anti-cancer therapy within 4 weeks were grounds for patient exclusion. Pembrolizumab 200 mg every 3 weeks or cemiplimab 350 mg every 2 weeks was administered to patients. A subset of patients also received ongoing daily vismodegib 150 mg during anti-PD-1 treatment. On average, peripheral blood samples had roughly 110,000 TCR templates (range about 21,000-290,000) and fewer than 45,000 unique clonotypes. Paired single-cell RNA and TCR sequencing was done in the study on site-matched tumors from patients with BCC or SCC, both before and after anti-PD-1 therapy. To compare blood and tumor clonotypes, bulk TCR sequencing was performed on approximately ten peripheral blood samples from about five patients. Clinical response was assessed using RECIST version 1.1.

The CDR3 starts with the cysteine, ends with the phenylalanine, and has 18 residues. Only CDR3 DNA is held: 54 bases, read in frame from base 1. In the germline V gene (reference sequence), CDR1 corresponds to LGHDT and CDR2 to YNNKEL. V has 0 bases trimmed and J has 3 bases trimmed; junction bases matching no gene number 6. The time point label for this specimen denotes: before anti-PD-1 therapy. Genomic DNA extracted from tumor biopsies or peripheral blood was used for bulk TCRbeta sequencing, with input ranging from about 600 ng to 6,004 ng. Every patient had histologically proven advanced or metastatic basal or squamous cell carcinoma and was a poor candidate for surgical resection. Of the approximately ten patients making up the basal cell carcinoma cohort, roughly 8 underwent bulk tumor TCR sequencing. The immunoSEQ platform was used to carry out deep TCRbeta sequencing. For the original study's pipeline: For further analysis, only productive rearrangements were exported out of the immunoSEQ Analyzer. T cell phenotypes were assigned to bulk TCRbeta clonotypes by matching the clonotypes to single-cell RNA+TCR-seq clones with the same TCRbeta sequence. Clone enrichment in tumor was calculated as tumor frequency divided by PBMC frequency from bulk TCR sequencing. GLIPH was used to group TCRs into specificity groups, clusters of distinct TCRs likely recognizing common antigens via shared CDR3 motifs. Drawn from immuneACCESS, this table holds only the in-frame rearrangements with V and J called that TCRdb kept. Clones are partly lost; checked studies trace under half to an unresolved V gene and leave the rest unexplained. Clone size and the V and J calls come from that table; the DNA yielded D and trimming. This sample is represented by approximately 48,000 clones; 81% of them were singletons. Roughly 4.1% of the sample is taken by the ten largest.

A word on this clone: The antigen it recognizes is unknown. No much larger clonotype is one base removed from it; base qualities were not supplied.

Results the study describes overall, beyond this receptor: The source of novel T cell clones was not identified, and lymphoid organs or rare unexpanded clones within the tumor or the tumor periphery could be included among the possible sources. Roughly two fifths of the TCR clonotypes from tumors also showed up in blood, and some novel exhausted tumor clones were present in pre-treatment blood, which suggests peripheral recruitment.

This receptor chain uses TRBV3-1 (or the pseudogene TRBV3-2) and TRBJ2-1, with 12 bases in between that match TRBD2. This receptor was obtained from a human donor with basal cell carcinoma. This specimen consisted of PBMCs, obtained before anti-PD-1 treatment. The nucleotide sequence reads as follows: TGTGCCAGCAGCCAAGATCCCCCACTAGCGGGGGGCTACAATGAGCAGTTCTTC. Translated, this gives CASSQDPPLAGGYNEQFF.